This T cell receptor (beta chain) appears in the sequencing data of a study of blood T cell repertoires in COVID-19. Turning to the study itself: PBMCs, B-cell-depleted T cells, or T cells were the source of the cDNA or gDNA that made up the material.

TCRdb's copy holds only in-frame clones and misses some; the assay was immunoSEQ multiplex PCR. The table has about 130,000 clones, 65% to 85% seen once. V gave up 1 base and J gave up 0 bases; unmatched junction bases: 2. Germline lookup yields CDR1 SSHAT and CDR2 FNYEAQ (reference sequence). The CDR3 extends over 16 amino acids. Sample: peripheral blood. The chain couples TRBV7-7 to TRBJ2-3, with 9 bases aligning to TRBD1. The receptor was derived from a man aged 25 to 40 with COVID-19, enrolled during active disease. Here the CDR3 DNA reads TGTGCCAGCAGCTTAGGACAGGGGGTTAGCACAGATACGCAGTATTTT. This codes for CASSLGQGVSTDTQYF.